This T cell receptor (beta chain) was captured by sequencing in a study of cytomegalovirus exposure and HLA in healthy donors. Study at large: T cells numbering about 200 million yielded 100 million to 120 million unique TCR beta sequences in an earlier analysis.

Germline V gene sequence: CDR1 LGHNA, CDR2 YNFKEQ. The CDR3 totals 15 residues. V was trimmed by 3 bases and J by 4 bases, leaving 15 bases between them. Both 60 Vbeta primers and 13 Jbeta primers went into the PCR. Data came from immunoSEQ multiplex PCR; TCRdb stores just in-frame clones and leaves some out. The sample records about 190,000 clones, 77% being singletons. The study's findings and limits: By a later analysis, the bulk of CMV-associated TCR beta chains appeared HLA-restricted. Per a later analysis, roughly 17,000 TCR beta sequences showed association with HLA alleles at 0.05 false discovery rate. The authors judged a highly shared variant cluster likely a sequencing artifact.

In regard to this clone: Its antigen is undetermined.

The specimen was PBMCs. This clonotype was obtained from a woman aged 25 to 45 in good health and CMV-seropositive. The chain couples TRBV4-2 to TRBJ1-1; no clear D. As DNA, the CDR3 is TGTGCCAGCAGCCAGAGCCTGGCCTCGGGCACTGAAGCTTTCTTT. Translating gives CASSQSLASGTEAFF.